This T cell receptor beta chain stems from a study of CD8 T cells in Susac syndrome. Sequencing of TCR beta was carried out in blood CD8+ and CD4+ T cells. While CD8+ and CD4+ T cells were isolated negatively, TEMRA cells were enriched by FACS. On this clonotype: What it recognizes is unknown.

This CDR3 has 13 amino acids. In germline, CDR1 is SGHTA, CDR2 FQGNSA. Trimming took 5 bases from V and 7 from J, leaving 12 bases between them. With random hexamers, reverse transcription was performed on roughly 0.5 to 1 ug of RNA. Coverage of TCR beta CDR3 amplification by immunoSEQ multiplex PCR extended to 54 Vbeta and 13 Jbeta. TCRdb re-derived calls from the immunoSEQ multiplex PCR reads in MiXCR, one entry per CDR3 protein. The repertoire holds 170,000 or so distinct CDR3 sequences, with 90% to 97% as singletons. General study points: CD4+ repertoires of Susac syndrome patients lacked detectable clonal expansion.

The chain combines TRBV7-2 with TRBJ2-1; D is undetermined. Sequencing was done on a sample of CD4+ T cells from PBMCs. This receptor was taken from a human donor with Susac syndrome. The CDR3 sequence is CASSNAELNEQFF. DNA of the CDR3: TGTGCCAGCAGCAACGCGGAGCTAAATGAGCAGTTCTTC. Full variable domain (rest looked up from reference TRBV7-2 and TRBJ2-1): GAGVSQSPSNKVTEKGKDVELRCDPISGHTALYWYRQSLGQGLEFLIYFQGNSAPDKSGLPSDRFSAERTGGSVSTLTIQRTQQEDSAVYLCASSNAELNEQFFGPGTRLTVL.